The subject of this entry is one T cell receptor beta chain. Its antigen is undetermined. iRepertoire HTBI primers and Arm-PCR of CDR3 regions built TCR beta libraries. TCRdb re-analysed the multiplex PCR reads in MiXCR, keeping a single row per CDR3 protein. The data contain about 240,000 distinct CDR3 sequences, around 20% of them seen just once; the ten biggest clones take up over 11%. The sample's time point: newly diagnosed GD, antithyroid drugs for less than 3 months. Construction of the TCR library relied on RNA isolated from PBMCs. An endocrinology unit in Xi'an, China, supplied the patients. The source of the sample is a study of regulatory T cells in long-lasting Graves disease. Regarding the study as a whole: TCR diversity was lower in persistent than newly diagnosed Graves' disease.

This CDR3 is 16 amino acids long. After removal of 8 bases from V and 0 bases from J, the junction contained 10 bases not matched to a gene. Germline V gene lookup returns CDR1 MNHEY and CDR2 SVGEGT. The V call is TRBV6-2 or TRBV6-3, the J call TRBJ2-1, with 7 positions matching TRBD2. The source is a female donor with Graves disease. The sample consisted of peripheral blood mononuclear cells (PBMCs), taken at new diagnosis, from a patient treated with antithyroid drugs. CDR3 nucleotides: TGTGCCAGCCAGGTGGCCGGGGGGAGCTCCTACAATGAGCAGTTCTTC. Encoded protein: CASQVAGGSSYNEQFF.